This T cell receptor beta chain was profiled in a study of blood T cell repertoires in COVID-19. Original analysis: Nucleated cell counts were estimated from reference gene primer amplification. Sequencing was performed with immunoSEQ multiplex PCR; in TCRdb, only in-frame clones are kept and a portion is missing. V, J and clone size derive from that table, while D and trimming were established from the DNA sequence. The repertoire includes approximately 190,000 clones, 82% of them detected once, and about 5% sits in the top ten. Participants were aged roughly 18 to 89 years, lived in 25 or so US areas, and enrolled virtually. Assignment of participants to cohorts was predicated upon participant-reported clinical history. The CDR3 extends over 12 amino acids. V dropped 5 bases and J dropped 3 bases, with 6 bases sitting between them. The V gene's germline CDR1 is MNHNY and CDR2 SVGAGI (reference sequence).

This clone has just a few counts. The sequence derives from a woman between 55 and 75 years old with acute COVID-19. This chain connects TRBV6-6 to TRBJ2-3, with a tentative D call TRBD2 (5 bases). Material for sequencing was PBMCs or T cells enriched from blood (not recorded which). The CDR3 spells CASSPGTDTQYF. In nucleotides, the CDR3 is TGTGCCAGCAGTCCGGGGACAGATACGCAGTATTTT.